These 9 T cell receptor beta chains share one sample of origin, sequenced in a study of identical twins. Each CDR3 protein gets one entry after TCRdb re-called the 5' RACE reads with MiXCR. This table has about 210,000 distinct CDR3 sequences, roughly 10% appearing once. Source material: memory (CD45RO+) T cells sorted from blood. The receptors derive from a woman in her late teens or twenties in good health.

This clonotype has more than one count but fewer than ten. The V and J genes are TRBV20-1 and TRBJ1-1, with 7 bases lining up with TRBD1. The CDR3 consists of 14 residues. Per germline, CDR1 DFQATT and CDR2 SNEGSKA (reference sequence). V dropped 6 bases and J dropped 1; count of bases not matched to a gene: 8. The CDR3 DNA reads as TGCAGTGCGCCCCGGACAGGCGGGAACACTGAAGCTTTCTTT. It translates to CSAPRTGGNTEAFF.

This clonotype was observed at least ten times. The rearrangement links TRBV12-3 or TRBV12-4 to TRBJ2-1; 8 bases agree with TRBD2. The CDR3 runs 17 residues. The J segment lost 4 bases and the V segment lost 1 base, leaving 9 bases of the junction unmatched. CDR3 residues: CASSLGSSGRLYNEQFF. The CDR3 DNA sequence: TGTGCCAGCAGTTTAGGGTCTAGCGGGCGTCTTTACAATGAGCAGTTCTTC.

The chain combines TRBV9 with TRBJ2-1; the D gene is possibly TRBD2 (6 bases). CDR1 is SGDLS, CDR2 YYNGEE, per germline. With 3 bases removed from V and 3 bases from J, the gap between germline ends came to 7 bases. The CDR3 totals 13 residues. The DNA for the CDR3 is TGTGCCAGCAGCGCGCGGGACTACAATGAGCAGTTCTTC. This encodes CASSARDYNEQFF.

Ten or more counts support this clonotype. J is TRBJ2-1 and V is TRBV5-1; D gene ambiguous. V lost 4 bases and J lost 6, with 14 bases in between. The CDR3 has 14 residues. Germline V gene lookup returns CDR1 SGHRS and CDR2 YFSETQ. CDR3 amino acids: CASSGASLGNEQFF. Written as DNA, the CDR3 is TGCGCCAGCAGCGGAGCGTCACTCGGCAATGAGCAGTTCTTC.

The J gene is TRBJ2-7, the V gene TRBV5-1; no definite D call. V was trimmed by 3 bases and J by 0 bases, leaving 7 bases between them. The CDR3 runs to 13 residues. CDR1 is SGHRS and CDR2 is YFSETQ in the germline V gene. CDR3 nucleotide sequence: TGCGCCAGCAGCTCCACACTCTCCTACGAGCAGTACTTC. It codes for CASSSTLSYEQYF.

This clonotype was seen ten or more times. The chain recombines TRBV20-1 with TRBJ2-1, with a weak D call TRBD1 (6 bases). V was cut by 3 bases and J by 8 bases, with 11 bases left in between. The CDR3 sequence is 12 residues long. In germline, CDR1 is DFQATT, CDR2 SNEGSKA (reference sequence). In DNA, the CDR3 is TGCAGTGCTAGCTTACAGGGCGATGAGCAGTTCTTC. This gives the protein CSASLQGDEQFF.

The V gene is TRBV7-9, the J gene TRBJ2-7; D is perhaps TRBD1 or TRBD2 (5 bases each). V gave up 7 bases and J gave up 3 bases, with 16 bases separating them. The CDR3 spans 14 residues. CDR1 is SEHNR and CDR2 is FQNEAQ in the germline V gene (reference sequence). The CDR3 DNA reads TGTGCCAGCATGTCGGGGCGGGCGAACTACGAGCAGTACTTC. This encodes CASMSGRANYEQYF.

This clonotype was seen a single time. The germline gene is not matched at one end of the junction; a read error may be the cause. V is TRBV3-1 and J is TRBJ2-1, with 14 positions matching TRBD2. The CDR3 has 16 amino acids. Germline values: CDR1 LGHDT, CDR2 YNNKEL (reference sequence). The CDR3: CATSQDLTSGRDEQFF. For the CDR3, the DNA is TGTGCCACCAGCCAAGATCTGACTAGCGGGAGGGATGAGCAGTTCTTC.

This clonotype has only a few counts. V and J are TRBV20-1 and TRBJ2-3, with D possibly matching TRBD1 (5 bases). CDR1 is DFQATT, CDR2 SNEGSKA, per germline (reference sequence). CDR3 length: 18 amino acids. Trimming shortened V by 0 bases and J by 5 bases, and 24 bases separated the two germline ends. CDR3: CSARDNAGPTPKLDTQYF. The CDR3 region has the DNA TGCAGTGCTAGAGATAACGCAGGGCCAACCCCAAAGTTAGATACGCAGTATTTT.